The sample holds one count of the clone carrying this TCR beta chain. The data originate from a study of blood T cell repertoires in COVID-19. Per the original data handling: Estimation of nucleated cell counts relied on the amplification of reference gene primers. TCRdb keeps only in-frame clones here, not all; method: immunoSEQ multiplex PCR. V and J calls and clone size come straight from that table; D and trimming were deduced from the DNA. The sample has 240,000 or so clones, about 85% seen once. Per germline, CDR1 SGDLS and CDR2 YYNGEE. The V end was cut by 2 bases, the J end by 5 bases, with 14 bases between. The CDR3 loop spans 16 amino acids.

The TCR sequence derives from a man aged 55 to 70 who had recovered from COVID-19. Sequencing was carried out using peripheral blood. The V and J genes are TRBV9 and TRBJ1-6; tentative D call: TRBD1 (6 bases). The CDR3 nucleotides are TGTGCCAGCAGCGTTGGGGGCCCCAGAAATAATTCACCCCTCCACTTT. Residues: CASSVGGPRNNSPLHF.